A single sample gave rise to the 22 T cell receptor beta chains below, sequenced in a study of CD8 T cells in Susac syndrome. Random hexamers were used to reverse transcribe an amount of about 0.5 to 1 ug RNA. TCRdb reprocessed the immunoSEQ multiplex PCR reads with MiXCR, giving one entry per CDR3 protein. The sample yields under 95,000 distinct CDR3 sequences, roughly 94% seen once. The sequenced sample consisted of CD4+ T cells from PBMCs. The receptors stem from a human donor with Susac syndrome.

V and J are TRBV12-2 and TRBJ1-6. TRBV12-2 constitutes a pseudogene. This CDR3 comprises 13 residues. CDR3 bases: TGTGCAAGTCGCTTAGCGCTAGCCTGGACCCTCCACTTT. Protein sequence: CASRLALAWTLHF.

The chain uses TRBV9 and TRBJ2-1; 12 bases map to TRBD2. CDR1 and CDR2 (germline): SGDLS, YYNGEE. The CDR3 has 16 residues. J gave up 6 bases and V 0 bases, and 4 bases lay outside the gene matches. The CDR3 loop is CASSVAPGLAGNEQFF. CDR3 nucleotides: TGTGCCAGCAGCGTAGCCCCGGGACTAGCGGGCAATGAGCAGTTCTTC.

The CDR3 sequence is CATKGQGGGHGYTF. For the CDR3, the DNA is TGTGCCACCAAGGGACAAGGTGGGGGTCATGGCTACACCTTC. This chain links TRBV24-1 with TRBJ1-2, with a weak D call TRBD1 (6 bases). This CDR3 region has 14 residues. Germline CDR1 KGHDR, CDR2 SFDVKD. With 8 bases removed from V and 6 bases from J, the gap between germline ends came to 18 bases.

The gene calls are TRBV30 and TRBJ2-7, with 11 bases fitting TRBD2. V shed 0 bases, J shed 2 bases, and the junction held 12 bases outside the gene matches. This CDR3 contains 18 residues. The V gene's germline CDR1 is GTSNPN and CDR2 SVGIG (reference sequence). CDR3 DNA: TGTGCCTGGAGTGTACCCTTGCTAGCGGGGGGACAAACCTACGAGCAGTACTTC. It yields the protein CAWSVPLLAGGQTYEQYF.

V is TRBV23-1 and J is TRBJ1-1, with D unclear. TRBV23-1 is recorded as an ORF, its role being uncertain. This CDR3 contains 12 residues. Trimming took off 2 bases at V and 3 bases at J, with 4 bases between the two ends. The CDR3 DNA follows: TGCGCCAGCAGTCAACCCCACACTGAAGCTTTCTTT. Its protein product is CASSQPHTEAFF.

The V call is TRBV3-1, the J call TRBJ1-2, with 8 nucleotides matching TRBD1. This CDR3 is built from 15 residues. V lost 1 base and J lost 6; bases outside the gene matches: 7. From germline, CDR1 is LGHDT and CDR2 YNNKEL (reference sequence). The chain's CDR3 is CASSQVAGGIDGYTF. As DNA, the CDR3 is TGTGCCAGCAGCCAAGTTGCAGGGGGCATTGATGGCTACACCTTC. Together with reference TRBV3-1 and TRBJ1-2, the CDR3 gives the full variable domain: DTAVSQTPKYLVTQMGNDKSIKCEQNLGHDTMYWYKQDSKKFLKIMFSYNNKELIINETVPNRFSPKSPDKAHLNLHINSLELGDSAVYFCASSQVAGGIDGYTFGSGTRLTVV.

The chain combines TRBV7-9 with TRBJ2-7; TRBD1 matches 10 bases. The germline CDR1 and CDR2 sequences are SEHNR and FQNEAQ (reference sequence). Losses at the gene ends were 5 bases for V and 2 bases for J; bases not matched to a gene: 3. The CDR3 is made up of 14 amino acids. The CDR3 loop is CASSADRGTYEQYF. Here the CDR3 DNA reads TGTGCCAGCAGCGCGGACAGGGGGACCTACGAGCAGTACTTC.

The chain links TRBV5-6 to TRBJ2-7, with unresolved D. This CDR3 contains 16 residues. Germline V lookup: CDR1 SGHDT, CDR2 YYEEEE. V was pared by 4 bases and J by 2 bases, with 19 bases between. The CDR3 sequence is CASSPKSFFGAYEQYF. The DNA of the CDR3 is TGTGCCAGCAGCCCAAAGTCGTTTTTTGGGGCCTACGAGCAGTACTTC.

The chain couples TRBV19 to TRBJ1-5; TRBD1 is a possible D gene (5 bases). The germline gives CDR1 LNHDA, CDR2 SQIVND (reference sequence). CDR3 size: 15 residues. V lost 1 base and J 5 bases, leaving 12 bases between the germline ends. In DNA form, the CDR3 reads TGTGCCAGTAGTATAGGTCGCAGGGAGGATCAGCCCCAGCATTTT. Protein sequence: CASSIGRREDQPQHF. Full variable domain (outside the CDR3, taken from reference TRBV19 and TRBJ1-5): DGGITQSPKYLFRKEGQNVTLSCEQNLNHDAMYWYRQDPGQGLRLIYYSQIVNDFQKGDIAEGYSVSREKKESFPLTVTSAQKNPTAFYLCASSIGRREDQPQHFGDGTRLSIL.

V usage is TRBV28 and J usage is TRBJ1-5, with 7 bases lining up with TRBD1. The CDR3 is made up of 15 amino acids. Per germline, CDR1 MDHEN and CDR2 SYDVKM. J lost 0 bases, V lost 7 bases, and 6 bases had no gene match. The CDR3 is CASTASGGSNQPQHF. DNA of the CDR3: TGTGCCAGCACCGCCTCAGGGGGTAGCAATCAGCCCCAGCATTTT.

This rearrangement joins TRBV15 to TRBJ1-4, with D possibly matching TRBD1 (6 bases). The CDR3 is 14 amino acids. Germline CDR1 reads LNHNV; CDR2 reads YYDKDF (reference sequence). With 4 bases removed from V and 8 bases from J, the gap between germline ends came to 14 bases. DNA for the CDR3: TGTGCCACCAGCACACAGGGCAAGAGAGAAAAACTGTTTTTT. Encoded protein: CATSTQGKREKLFF.

The rearrangement joins TRBV20-1 to TRBJ1-5, with a possible D match to TRBD1 (5 bases). Per the germline V gene, CDR1 is DFQATT and CDR2 is SNEGSKA (reference sequence). The V end lost 6 bases, the J end lost 3 bases, and 15 bases lay between the germline ends. The CDR3 extends over 14 amino acids. The CDR3 sequence: CSAASWGFNQPQHF. The CDR3 nucleotides are TGCAGTGCCGCCTCCTGGGGGTTCAATCAGCCCCAGCATTTT.

The chain has TRBV21-1 and TRBJ1-1. TRBV21-1 is described as a pseudogene. This CDR3 is built from 13 residues. In nucleotides, the CDR3 is TGTGCCAGCAGCCCACCCAAGGGTGGAGGAGCTTTCTTT. This sequence encodes CASSPPKGGGAFF.

The rearrangement uses TRBV20-1 and TRBJ2-3; 7 bases fit TRBD1. Germline V gene data show CDR1 as DFQATT and CDR2 as SNEGSKA (reference sequence). Trimming took 5 bases from V and 0 from J; bases not matched to a gene: 8. This CDR3 has 15 amino acids. Written as DNA, the CDR3 is TGCAGTGCTGAAAACAGGGGCAGGAGCACAGATACGCAGTATTTT. Its protein is CSAENRGRSTDTQYF.

The gene calls are TRBV12-3 or TRBV12-4 and TRBJ1-5; unclear D gene. The CDR3 consists of 14 residues. V was clipped by 7 bases and J by 3 bases, with 13 bases between them. DNA for the CDR3: TGTGCCAGCACCCGCGCCGGGCCCAATCAGCCCCAGCATTTT. The encoded protein is CASTRAGPNQPQHF.

The chain carries TRBV7-2 and TRBJ2-5; D is possibly TRBD2 (5 bases). CDR1 is SGHTA, CDR2 FQGNSA, per germline. The germline V and J ends were trimmed by 5 bases and 5 bases, with 21 bases remaining between them. CDR3 length: 16 amino acids. The DNA for the CDR3 is TGTGCCAGCAGCCTCCAGTCGGGGAGCGGTCTGGAGACCCAGTACTTC. Translating gives CASSLQSGSGLETQYF.

The rearrangement links TRBV20-1 to TRBJ2-5; D perhaps matches TRBD2 (6 bases). Per the germline V gene, CDR1 is DFQATT and CDR2 is SNEGSKA (reference sequence). Between the trimmed V and J ends, which lost 3 bases and 4 bases, there was a span of 15 bases. The CDR3 covers 14 residues. CDR3 protein: CSASRVGRGETQYF. The CDR3 DNA follows: TGCAGTGCTAGCCGTGTAGGGCGGGGAGAGACCCAGTACTTC.

As regards this clonotype: The junction departs from germline at one end; a sequencing error may be responsible. The gene calls are TRBV10-3 and TRBJ1-1; maybe TRBD1 (6 bases). Per the germline V gene, CDR1 is ENHRY and CDR2 is SYGVKD. The CDR3 extends over 14 amino acids. CDR3 sequence: CAIRVTGLNAEAFF. The CDR3 coding sequence is TGTGCCATCAGGGTAACAGGGCTGAACGCTGAAGCTTTCTTT.

This chain links TRBV7-9 with TRBJ2-4; the D is unclear. Deletions cut 0 bases from V and 5 bases from J, with 5 bases between. CDR1 is SEHNR and CDR2 is FQNEAQ in the germline V gene (reference sequence). The CDR3 spans 13 residues. DNA of the CDR3: TGTGCCAGCAGCTTAGCGACCGAAAACATTCAGTACTTC. Translating gives CASSLATENIQYF.

The gene calls are TRBV30 and TRBJ1-1, with 10 positions matching TRBD1. V shed 0 bases and J 0 bases; nucleotides not matched to a gene: 4. The CDR3 runs to 16 residues. Per the germline V gene, CDR1 is GTSNPN and CDR2 is SVGIG (reference sequence). The CDR3 DNA sequence: TGTGCCTGGAGTGTAGGGACAGGGGCGATGAACACTGAAGCTTTCTTT. The encoded protein is CAWSVGTGAMNTEAFF.

This clonotype was detected once. The chain joins TRBV2 to TRBJ2-3; D is perhaps TRBD1 (6 bases). This CDR3 region has 13 residues. In germline, CDR1 is SNHLY, CDR2 FYNNEI. V was shortened by 8 bases and J by 2 bases, with 11 bases between the two germline ends. Written as DNA, the CDR3 is TGTGCCAGCGGGGGCACAACCACAGATACGCAGTATTTT. It translates to CASGGTTTDTQYF.

The chain couples TRBV5-1 to TRBJ2-3, with 7 bases aligning to TRBD2. The germline V gene has CDR1 SGHRS and CDR2 YFSETQ. V shed 0 bases, J shed 6 bases, and the junction held 7 bases outside the gene matches. This CDR3 is built from 15 residues. CDR3 DNA: TGCGCCAGCAGCTTGGGTTTGCAGGGAGGGGATACGCAGTATTTT. Translating gives CASSLGLQGGDTQYF.